This T cell receptor (beta chain) is from a study of tumor-infiltrating lymphocytes in primary liver carcinoma. Study-level results: Detection in all five tumor regions applied to only about 7-25% of top clones.

Unsorted bulk tissue of about 18-34 mg yielded co-extracted RNA and DNA. Patients had primary liver carcinoma treated by surgical resection. Germline assignment: CDR1 LGHNA and CDR2 YNFKEQ. CDR3 length: 16 residues. V was shortened by 4 bases and J by 2 bases, with 14 bases between the two germline ends. This clonotype was detected ten times or more. The target antigen is unknown. Starting from roughly 540 ng of total RNA, TCR beta cDNA was produced with a primer in the constant region. Generation of the TCR beta libraries relied on three nested multiplex PCR rounds using slightly modified ARM-PCR. The two initial PCR rounds, roughly 11 cycles each, used TRBV1-TRBV30 forward and C-beta reverse primers. A single record per CDR3 protein comes from TCRdb applying MiXCR to the multiplex PCR reads. Of about 78,000 distinct CDR3 sequences in the sample, roughly three quarters were seen once.

J is TRBJ2-2 and V is TRBV4-2, with D unclear. Sequenced: liver tumor tissue from sampling region 4. Stated subset: tumor region T4, right-lateral pole. The clonotype originates from a middle-aged man with primary liver carcinoma and hepatitis B virus infection. The CDR3 sequence: CASSLDASDNTGELFF. CDR3 in DNA: TGTGCCAGCAGCCTGGACGCAAGCGATAACACCGGGGAGCTGTTTTTT.